These 26 T cell receptor beta chains were all obtained from the same sample, sequenced in a study of shared clonotypes between healthy human individuals. Assay used: immunoSEQ multiplex PCR; TCRdb lists only in-frame clones, some missing. This table has under 350,000 clones, around 86% appearing once. The source material was memory CD8+ T cells sorted from blood. Subset meaning: CD45RO+ cells pooled with CCR7-negative TemRA cells. Every receptor here comes from a man in his late teens or twenties in good health.

The chain couples TRBV4-1 to TRBJ2-7, with 11 nucleotides matching TRBD2. The CDR3 length is 15 residues. CDR1 MGHRA and CDR2 YSYEKL come from the germline V gene. The trim removed 3 bases at V and 4 bases at J, leaving 5 bases unmatched. As DNA, the CDR3 is TGCGCCAGCAGCCAGACTAGCGGGAATTGGTACGAGCAGTACTTC. This gives the protein CASSQTSGNWYEQYF.

In its sample, this clone was seen a few times. The DNA of the CDR3 is TGTGCCTGGAGTGTGGCAGGCGACACTGAAGCTTTCTTT. This gives the protein CAWSVAGDTEAFF. The chain joins TRBV30 to TRBJ1-1; D gene unclear. The CDR3 totals 13 residues. The V end lost 0 bases, the J end lost 3 bases, and 8 bases lay between the germline ends. The germline CDR1 and CDR2 sequences are GTSNPN and SVGIG (reference sequence).

The rearrangement joins TRBV28 to TRBJ1-2; possibly TRBD1 for D (6 bases). This CDR3 has 15 residues. Trimming took off 6 bases at V and 0 bases at J, with 14 bases between the two ends. CDR1 and CDR2 from the germline V gene are MDHEN and SYDVKM. CDR3: CASRILGAPNYGYTF. CDR3 DNA: TGTGCCAGCAGGATCCTGGGGGCTCCTAACTATGGCTACACCTTC.

The chain couples TRBV4-2 to TRBJ2-7, with D perhaps TRBD1 (6 bases). Trimming removed 1 base at V and 2 bases at J, with 12 bases between. This CDR3 is 15 amino acids long. Germline CDR1 reads LGHNA; CDR2 reads YNFKEQ. The CDR3 is CASSQADSETYEQYF. The CDR3 DNA sequence: TGTGCCAGCAGCCAAGCGGACAGCGAGACCTACGAGCAGTACTTC.

This clone was recorded only once. The V and J genes are TRBV6-5 and TRBJ1-2; D gene ambiguous. Trimming pared 4 bases from V and 2 bases from J, leaving 8 bases between. This CDR3 comprises 13 residues. Germline lookup yields CDR1 MNHEY and CDR2 SVGAGI. CDR3 residues: CASSFQENYGYTF. CDR3 bases: TGTGCCAGCAGTTTCCAGGAAAACTATGGCTACACCTTC.

The chain combines TRBV25-1 with TRBJ1-2, with 7 bases aligning to TRBD1. The junction had 14 bases not matched to a gene; V was cut back by 5 bases and J by 5 bases. There are 16 residues in the CDR3. CDR1 MGHDK and CDR2 SYGVNS come from the germline V gene. CDR3 sequence reads: CASSPFKGTEIYGYTF. For the CDR3, the DNA is TGTGCCAGCAGTCCCTTTAAGGGGACAGAGATATATGGCTACACCTTC.

This rearrangement joins TRBV6-1 to TRBJ1-5; no clear D. Germline CDR1 MNHNS, CDR2 SASEGT. This CDR3 comprises 15 residues. V was shortened by 5 bases and J by 4 bases, with 15 bases between the two germline ends. DNA for the CDR3: TGTGCCAGCAGTTTGCGGTGGAGTGGAAATCAGCCCCAGCATTTT. Residues: CASSLRWSGNQPQHF.

The chain carries TRBV5-1 and TRBJ2-7; D not resolved. V lost 0 bases, J lost 2 bases, and 9 bases lay in between. The CDR3 runs 14 residues. CDR1 is SGHRS, CDR2 YFSETQ, per germline. In DNA form, the CDR3 reads TGCGCCAGCAGCTTGGGCGGACGTCCCTACGAGCAGTACTTC. Amino acid sequence: CASSLGGRPYEQYF.

The genes are TRBV2 and TRBJ2-2, with unresolved D. V was cut by 6 bases and J by 1 base, with 0 bases left in between. CDR1 SNHLY and CDR2 FYNNEI come from the germline V gene. The CDR3 totals 11 residues. CDR3 protein: CASRNTGELFF. CDR3 coding DNA: TGTGCCAGCAGGAACACCGGGGAGCTGTTTTTT.

The J gene is TRBJ1-4, the V gene TRBV12-5, with a weak D call TRBD1 (6 bases). CDR3 length: 14 amino acids. CDR1 LGHNT and CDR2 FRNRAP come from the germline V gene. V lost 5 bases to trimming and J lost 7 bases, with 14 bases between them. CDR3 coding DNA: TGTGCTAGTGGTCCCCCGGACAGCCGTGAAAAACTGTTTTTT. Protein sequence: CASGPPDSREKLFF.

The V gene is TRBV30, the J gene TRBJ2-7; 7 bases agree with TRBD1. This CDR3 comprises 15 residues. Germline V gives CDR1 GTSNPN, CDR2 SVGIG (reference sequence). V shed 4 bases and J 3 bases; nucleotides not matched to a gene: 12. For the CDR3, the DNA is TGTGCCTGGACCCCAGACGGGACAGCCAGCTACGAGCAGTACTTC. It yields the protein CAWTPDGTASYEQYF.

On this clone itself: Within the sample, other DNA sequences also encode this same CDR3. This chain connects TRBV6-1 to TRBJ1-6; unclear D gene. Between the trimmed V and J ends, which lost 2 bases and 0 bases, there was a span of 8 bases. The CDR3 spans 16 residues. Looked up from germline, CDR1 is MNHNS and CDR2 is SASEGT. CDR3 amino acids: CASSELASSYNSPLHF. As DNA, the CDR3 is TGTGCCAGCAGTGAATTAGCGAGCTCCTATAATTCACCCCTCCACTTT.

This clone appeared a single time. The chain recombines TRBV5-1 with TRBJ2-2; D possibly uses TRBD1 or TRBD2 (5 bases each). V lost 0 bases and J 1 base, leaving 10 bases between the germline ends. CDR1 is SGHRS, CDR2 YFSETQ, per germline. The CDR3 extends over 16 amino acids. The CDR3 loop reads CASSLVRGGNTGELFF. The CDR3 coding sequence is TGCGCCAGCAGCTTGGTTCGGGGCGGGAACACCGGGGAGCTGTTTTTT.

The chain employs TRBV7-9 and TRBJ2-2, with D tentatively TRBD2 (5 bases). Germline loops: CDR1 SEHNR, CDR2 FQNEAQ (reference sequence). Trimming shortened V by 2 bases and J by 4 bases, and 14 bases separated the two germline ends. This CDR3 has 16 amino acids. CDR3 DNA: TGTGCCAGCAGCTTACTAGAGATGAGCGGCACCGGGGAGCTGTTTTTT. As protein: CASSLLEMSGTGELFF.

The chain recombines TRBV11-2 with TRBJ1-1; TRBD1 matches 9 bases. The trim removed 2 bases at V and 4 bases at J, leaving 2 bases unmatched. Germline loops: CDR1 SGHAT, CDR2 FQNNGV. The CDR3 length is 14 residues. The DNA of the CDR3 is TGTGCCAGCAGCTTAAGGACAGGGGCCACTGAAGCTTTCTTT. Protein product: CASSLRTGATEAFF.

This rearrangement joins TRBV4-3 to TRBJ2-1, with a weak D call TRBD1 (5 bases). Germline V lookup: CDR1 LGHNA, CDR2 YSLEER. This CDR3 has 16 residues. V shed 3 bases and J shed 5 bases, with 17 bases lying between them. The CDR3: CASSQDGARPHNEQFF. For the CDR3, the DNA is TGCGCCAGCAGCCAGGATGGGGCCAGACCCCACAATGAGCAGTTCTTC.

The rearrangement joins TRBV4-1 to TRBJ2-7; 10 bases match TRBD2. CDR1 is MGHRA, CDR2 YSYEKL, per germline. V shed 8 bases, J shed 6 bases, and the junction held 16 bases outside the gene matches. This CDR3 is 16 amino acids long. CDR3 protein: CASAGTAGLAALEQYF. The CDR3 DNA follows: TGCGCCAGCGCTGGGACGGCTGGACTAGCGGCTCTCGAGCAGTACTTC.

This rearrangement joins TRBV6-4 to TRBJ2-2; 8 positions match TRBD1. The germline V gene has CDR1 MRHNA and CDR2 SNTAGT. V was pared by 2 bases and J by 1 base, with 0 bases of the junction left unmatched. This CDR3 is built from 15 residues. The CDR3 DNA is TGTGCCAGCAGTGACGGGACAGGGAACACCGGGGAGCTGTTTTTT. Residues: CASSDGTGNTGELFF.

This clone has only one observation. This chain links TRBV6-5 with TRBJ1-6; TRBD1 matches 9 bases. Germline lookup yields CDR1 MNHEY and CDR2 SVGAGI. The trim removed 1 base at V and 7 bases at J, leaving 5 bases unmatched. The CDR3 consists of 16 residues. CDR3 residues: CASSYYWTGANSPLHF. CDR3 DNA sequence: TGTGCCAGCAGTTACTATTGGACAGGGGCGAATTCACCCCTCCACTTT.

V and J are TRBV2 and TRBJ1-2, with 12 bases lining up with TRBD1. The CDR3 has 16 residues. Germline V lookup: CDR1 SNHLY, CDR2 FYNNEI. Trimming removed 6 bases from V and 4 bases from J; junction bases left unmatched: 9. The CDR3 coding sequence is TGTGCCAGCAGAATGGGGACAGGGGGCTTGGTCTATGGCTACACCTTC. This codes for CASRMGTGGLVYGYTF.

The chain has TRBV11-1 and TRBJ1-5; tentatively, D is TRBD1 (6 bases). Germline-derived CDR1 and CDR2 are SGHAT and FQDESV (reference sequence). CDR3 length: 15 residues. The ends were cut back, 2 bases at V and 4 bases at J, with 12 bases in the middle. The CDR3 sequence is CASSLTEGGNQPQHF. CDR3 in DNA: TGTGCCAGCAGCTTAACCGAGGGGGGTAATCAGCCCCAGCATTTT.

The J gene is TRBJ1-1, the V gene TRBV27; the D gene is possibly TRBD1 (5 bases). The V gene lost 5 bases and the J gene lost 1 base, with 14 bases spanning the gap. This CDR3 spans 15 amino acids. The germline V gene encodes CDR1 MNHEY and CDR2 SMNVEV (reference sequence). CDR3 sequence: CASSPIQDTNTEAFF. CDR3 coding DNA: TGTGCCAGCAGTCCCATACAGGATACGAACACTGAAGCTTTCTTT.

The chain couples TRBV4-1 to TRBJ1-2; D possibly corresponds to TRBD1 (5 bases). V dropped 3 bases and J dropped 2 bases, with 16 bases sitting between them. The V gene's germline CDR1 is MGHRA and CDR2 YSYEKL. The CDR3 loop spans 16 amino acids. The CDR3 loop reads CASSQSTDRTNYGYTF. For the CDR3, the DNA is TGCGCCAGCAGCCAGTCGACAGACCGAACGAACTATGGCTACACCTTC.

The chain employs TRBV14 and TRBJ2-5; possible D gene TRBD2, 6 bases. Germline V lookup: CDR1 SGHDN, CDR2 FVKESK. CDR3 length: 16 residues. With 1 base removed from V and 4 bases from J, the gap between germline ends came to 16 bases. DNA of the CDR3: TGTGCCAGCAGCCAAGTTCTAGGGCTAGCGTTAGAGACCCAGTACTTC. The encoded protein is CASSQVLGLALETQYF.

This clone was found once. The rearrangement joins TRBV10-3 to TRBJ2-3, with a possible D match to TRBD1 (8 bases). The CDR3 is 14 amino acids. Germline V gene data show CDR1 as ENHRY and CDR2 as SYGVKD. Trimming removed 4 bases at V and 5 bases at J, with 13 bases between. The DNA of the CDR3 is TGTGCCATCAGTGGGAACAGGGGGGGAGATACGCAGTATTTT. As protein: CAISGNRGGDTQYF.

This chain joins TRBV5-1 and TRBJ2-2; D is possibly TRBD1 (6 bases). This CDR3 has 19 residues. V shed 4 bases and J shed 4 bases, with 26 bases lying between them. Per the germline V gene, CDR1 is SGHRS and CDR2 is YFSETQ. DNA for the CDR3: TGCGCCAGCAGCACCTACGAGAGCTATGGGGCAGGGGTCACCGGGGAGCTGTTTTTT. Translation: CASSTYESYGAGVTGELFF.